This is a list of T cell receptor beta chains from one sample in a study of cytomegalovirus exposure and HLA in healthy donors. TCRdb keeps only in-frame clones here, not all; method: immunoSEQ multiplex PCR. The data hold under 200,000 clones, with around 81% observed a single time. The sequenced sample was PBMCs. Source of these receptors: a woman between 25 and 40 years old in good health and CMV-seropositive. CDR3s include the opening cysteine and the closing phenylalanine or tryptophan.

v_gene	j_gene	CDR3aa
TRBV7-9	TRBJ2-7	CASSLSGTSGYEQYF
TRBV6-4	TRBJ2-2	CASSDTTGTGELFF
TRBV4-3	TRBJ1-2	CASSQDTQGLPYGYTF
TRBV5-1	TRBJ2-2	CASSLVGQGTGELFF
TRBV6-1	TRBJ2-7	CASIGGLAGGYEQYF
TRBV7-8	TRBJ2-3	CASSSTPRTDTQYF
TRBV6-5	TRBJ1-2	CASSDTALSYGYTF
TRBV11-2	TRBJ1-3	CASSRNGRVSGNTIYF
TRBV25-1	TRBJ1-1	CASRGQSMNTEAFF
TRBV14	TRBJ2-6	CASSHTNRAPRTSGANVLTF
TRBV6-5	TRBJ1-2	CASSYSPTGNYGYTF
TRBV2	TRBJ2-7	CASSDEQGAYEQYF
TRBV11-2	TRBJ1-1	CASSLNQGSTEAFF
TRBV28	TRBJ1-1	CASSLQGALSNTEAFF
TRBV18	TRBJ1-2	CASSPQTGTLYGYTF
TRBV19	TRBJ1-3	CASRDFGNTIYF
TRBV19	TRBJ2-7	CASTEGGPPYEQYF
TRBV6-5	TRBJ1-1	CASSNQGTEAFF
TRBV15	TRBJ1-2	CATSRVFGDIANYGYTF
TRBV7-6	TRBJ1-5	CASSLIAPGTDPQPQHF
TRBV5-4	TRBJ2-1	CASSPLAERYNEQFF
TRBV7-2	TRBJ2-7	CASSLDGASGRPEQYF
TRBV7-9	TRBJ2-5	CASSFLAGGRETQYF
TRBV10-3	TRBJ2-7	CAMGVGQGGREQYF
TRBV29-1	TRBJ1-1	CSVGQSNTEAFF
TRBV21-1	TRBJ1-4	CASSRCDSFRGEKLFF
TRBV6-5	TRBJ1-1	CASSLNRGTEAFF
TRBV4-3	TRBJ1-1	CASSQDSSATEAFF
TRBV6-6	TRBJ2-1	CASSYSGGVANEQFF
TRBV5-1	TRBJ1-4	CASSLAGQEVNEKLFF
TRBV9	TRBJ2-7	CASSVQEDGAYEQYF
TRBV30	TRBJ2-1	CAWSFGGSSYNEQFF
TRBV25-1	TRBJ1-3	CASSDDRSSGNTIYF
TRBV29-1	TRBJ2-7	CSVAGLLSVEQYF
TRBV11-2	TRBJ2-5	CASSLGTLETQYF
TRBV18	TRBJ2-2	CASAIDRTGELFF
TRBV7-9	TRBJ2-7	CASSLAPGTGHAYEQYF